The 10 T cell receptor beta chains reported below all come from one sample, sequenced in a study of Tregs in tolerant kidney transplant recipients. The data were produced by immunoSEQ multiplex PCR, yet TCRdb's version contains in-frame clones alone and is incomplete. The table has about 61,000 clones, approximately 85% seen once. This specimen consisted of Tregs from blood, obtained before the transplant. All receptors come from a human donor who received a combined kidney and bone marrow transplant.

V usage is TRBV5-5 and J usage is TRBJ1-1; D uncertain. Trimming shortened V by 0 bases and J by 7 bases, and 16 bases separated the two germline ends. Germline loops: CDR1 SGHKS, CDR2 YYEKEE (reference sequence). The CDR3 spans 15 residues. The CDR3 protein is CASSLAGYYYGEAFF. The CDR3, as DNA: TGTGCCAGCAGCTTGGCTGGGTATTACTACGGTGAAGCTTTCTTT.

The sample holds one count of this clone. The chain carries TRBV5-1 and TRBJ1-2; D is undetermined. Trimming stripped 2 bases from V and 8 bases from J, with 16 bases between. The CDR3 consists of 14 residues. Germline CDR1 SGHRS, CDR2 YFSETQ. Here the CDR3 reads CASSFLPLSRGYTF. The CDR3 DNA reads TGCGCCAGCAGCTTTCTTCCCCTCTCACGGGGCTACACCTTC.

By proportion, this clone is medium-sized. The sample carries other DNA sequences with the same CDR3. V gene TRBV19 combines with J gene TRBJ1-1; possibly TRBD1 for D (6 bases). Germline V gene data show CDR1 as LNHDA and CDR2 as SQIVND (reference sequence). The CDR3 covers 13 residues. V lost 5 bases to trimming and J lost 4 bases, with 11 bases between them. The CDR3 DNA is TGTGCCAGTAGTCCACAGGGACGCACTGAAGCTTTCTTT. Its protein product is CASSPQGRTEAFF.

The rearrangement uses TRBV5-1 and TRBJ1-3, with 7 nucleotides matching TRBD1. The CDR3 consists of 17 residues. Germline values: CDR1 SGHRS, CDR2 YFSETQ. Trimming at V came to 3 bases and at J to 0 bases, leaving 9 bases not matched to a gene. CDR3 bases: TGCGCCAGCAGCTCCGGCACAGGGGCCAGCTCTGGAAACACCATATATTTT. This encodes CASSSGTGASSGNTIYF.

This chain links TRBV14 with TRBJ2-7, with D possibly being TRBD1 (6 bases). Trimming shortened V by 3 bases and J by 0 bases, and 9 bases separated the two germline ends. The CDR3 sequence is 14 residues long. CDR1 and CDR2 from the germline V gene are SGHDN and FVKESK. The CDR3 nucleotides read TGTGCCAGCAGCCAGGGACACAGCTCCTACGAGCAGTACTTC. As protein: CASSQGHSSYEQYF.

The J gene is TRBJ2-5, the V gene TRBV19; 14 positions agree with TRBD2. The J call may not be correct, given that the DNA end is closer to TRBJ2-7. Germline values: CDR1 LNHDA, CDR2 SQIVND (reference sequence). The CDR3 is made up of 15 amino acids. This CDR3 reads CASSAGLAGVFEQYF. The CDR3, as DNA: TGTGCCAGTAGTGCGGGACTAGCGGGAGTGTTCGAGCAGTACTTC.

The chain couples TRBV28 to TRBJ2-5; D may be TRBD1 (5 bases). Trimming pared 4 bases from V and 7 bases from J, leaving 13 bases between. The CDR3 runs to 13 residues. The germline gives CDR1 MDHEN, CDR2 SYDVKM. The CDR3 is CASSSTPQGTQYF. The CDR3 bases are TGTGCCAGCAGTTCCACCCCCCAGGGGACCCAGTACTTC.

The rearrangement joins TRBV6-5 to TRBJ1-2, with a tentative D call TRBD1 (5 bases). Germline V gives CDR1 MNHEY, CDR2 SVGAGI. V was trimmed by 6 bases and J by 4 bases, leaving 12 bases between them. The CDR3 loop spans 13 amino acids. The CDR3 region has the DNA TGTGCCAGCAGCCGGAGACAGTCCTATGGCTACACCTTC. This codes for CASSRRQSYGYTF.

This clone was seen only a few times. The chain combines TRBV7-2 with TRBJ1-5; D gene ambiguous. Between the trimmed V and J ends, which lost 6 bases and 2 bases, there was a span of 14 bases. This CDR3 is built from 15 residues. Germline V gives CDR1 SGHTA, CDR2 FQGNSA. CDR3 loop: CASSQHFGGNQPQHF. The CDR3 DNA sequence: TGTGCCAGCAGTCAACATTTTGGGGGCAATCAGCCCCAGCATTTT. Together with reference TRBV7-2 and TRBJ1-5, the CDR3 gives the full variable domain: GAGVSQSPSNKVTEKGKDVELRCDPISGHTALYWYRQSLGQGLEFLIYFQGNSAPDKSGLPSDRFSAERTGGSVSTLTIQRTQQEDSAVYLCASSQHFGGNQPQHFGDGTRLSIL.

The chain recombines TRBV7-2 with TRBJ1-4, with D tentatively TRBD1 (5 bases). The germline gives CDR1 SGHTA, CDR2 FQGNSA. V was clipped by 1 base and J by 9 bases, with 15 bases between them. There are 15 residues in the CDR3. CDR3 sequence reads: CASSLDGAPLQKLFF. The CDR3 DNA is TGTGCCAGCAGCTTAGATGGGGCTCCACTCCAAAAACTGTTTTTT.